This T cell receptor beta chain was identified in a study of PD-1 blockade in mismatch repair-deficient tumors. CDR1 is SGHAT, CDR2 FQNNGV, per germline. The CDR3 length is 16 residues. Trimming shortened V by 1 base and J by 1 base, and 13 bases separated the two germline ends. Data came from immunoSEQ multiplex PCR; TCRdb stores just in-frame clones and leaves some out. The sample includes more than 95,000 clones, about 86% seen only once; the top ten take less than 15%. The sequence came from an adult with mismatch repair-deficient cancer. The genes are TRBV11-2 and TRBJ1-1; D unresolved. This sample comprised peripheral blood, obtained 44 weeks after starting pembrolizumab. The CDR3 sequence: CASSLGGGSANTEAFF. In DNA form, the CDR3 reads TGTGCCAGCAGCTTAGGAGGCGGCTCCGCGAACACTGAAGCTTTCTTT. Filled out from reference TRBV11-2 and TRBJ1-1, the complete variable domain reads EAGVAQSPRYKIIEKRQSVAFWCNPISGHATLYWYQQILGQGPKLLIQFQNNGVVDDSQLPKDRFSAERLKGVDSTLKIQPAKLEDSAVYLCASSLGGGSANTEAFFGQGTRLTVV.